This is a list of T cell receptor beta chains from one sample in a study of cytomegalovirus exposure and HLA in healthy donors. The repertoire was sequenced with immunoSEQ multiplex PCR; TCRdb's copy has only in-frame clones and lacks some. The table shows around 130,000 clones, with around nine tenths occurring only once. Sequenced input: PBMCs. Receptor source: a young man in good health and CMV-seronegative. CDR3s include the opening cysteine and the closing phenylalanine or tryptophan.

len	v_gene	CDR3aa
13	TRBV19	CASSIRQKETQYF
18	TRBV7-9	CASSLVLDRMLAVDEQFF
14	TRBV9	CASSPRGYNQPQHF
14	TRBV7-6	CASSLDPGNYGYTF
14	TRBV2	CATQGARSTGELFF
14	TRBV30	CAYMIAGRGRELFF
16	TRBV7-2	CASSQNTGGYDQPQHF
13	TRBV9	CASSVDSGNTIYF
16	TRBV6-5	CASSYSNPGVADTQYF
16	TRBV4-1	CASSHPDPGLAYEQYF
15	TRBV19	CASSVQGGSYNEQFF
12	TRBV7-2	CASSIYHNEQFF
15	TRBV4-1	CASSPDGGGGYEQYF
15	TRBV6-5	CASRTSQGRNTEAFF
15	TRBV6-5	CASSFRRGGDTEAFF
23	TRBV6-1	CASSEGGRSQLKGSSGTYNEQFF
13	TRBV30	CAWSVQGAGELFF
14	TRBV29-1	CSVEVAGSNYGYTF
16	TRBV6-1	CASSGGQRSTNEKLFF
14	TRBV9	CASSVGGSNSPLHF
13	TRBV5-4	CASSFNRGHGYTF
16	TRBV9	CASSPRGDKYSYEQYF
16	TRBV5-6	CASSFRGGSIYNEQFF
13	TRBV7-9	CASSLGQHGELFF
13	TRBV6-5	CASSPTSGYEQYF